This T cell receptor (beta chain) originates from a study of blood T cell repertoires in COVID-19. Study-wide background: The United States, Italy and Spain supplied acute and convalescent COVID-19 samples.

Clones were read by immunoSEQ multiplex PCR, and TCRdb kept only the in-frame ones, dropping some. Of 150,000 or so clones listed, roughly 86% are singletons. Trimming pared 4 bases from V and 1 base from J, leaving 12 bases between. The CDR3 sequence is 15 residues long. CDR1 is SGDLS, CDR2 YYNGEE, per germline. This chain connects TRBV9 to TRBJ2-4, with D possibly matching TRBD2 (5 bases). The TCR sequence derives from a man aged 50 to 59 with active or convalescent COVID-19. Source material: peripheral blood. CDR3 residues: CASSPDSLAKNIQYF. The CDR3 DNA sequence: TGTGCCAGCAGCCCGGACTCCTTGGCCAAAAACATTCAGTACTTC.